The 17 T cell receptor beta chains presented below share a single source sample, sequenced in a study of tumor-infiltrating lymphocytes in primary liver carcinoma. cDNA specific to TCR beta was made from approximately 0.55 ug of total RNA, with a constant-region primer employed for priming. Modified slightly, ARM-PCR produced TCR beta libraries over three nested multiplex PCR rounds. With TRBV1-TRBV30 forward primers and a C-beta reverse primer, the first two PCR rounds were run for about 10 cycles each. A single record per CDR3 protein comes from TCRdb applying MiXCR to the multiplex PCR reads. This sample has roughly 180,000 distinct CDR3 sequences; about 60% occur once, and the top ten carry around 74%. The source of the blood RNA was unsorted whole blood, and germline DNA was extracted as well. Sequencing was carried out using peripheral blood. All receptors come from a man between 35 and 55 years old with primary liver carcinoma and hepatitis B virus infection.

Concerning this clonotype: At one of its ends the junction is not consistent with the germline gene, which may arise from a read error. This chain joins TRBV11-2 and TRBJ1-1; no clear D gene. The length of the CDR3 is 12 residues. In germline, CDR1 is SGHAT, CDR2 FQNNGV. Here the CDR3 DNA reads TGTGCCAGCAGCCCTCCGCGGTGGGGAGCTTTTTTT. It is translated as CASSPPRWGAFF. Together with reference TRBV11-2 and TRBJ1-1, the CDR3 gives the full variable domain: EAGVAQSPRYKIIEKRQSVAFWCNPISGHATLYWYQQILGQGPKLLIQFQNNGVVDDSQLPKDRFSAERLKGVDSTLKIQPAKLEDSAVYLCASSPPRWGAFFGQGTRLTVV.

As to this clonotype: At one end the junction does not follow the germline gene, possibly because of a read error. The V gene is TRBV4-2, the J gene TRBJ2-1; TRBD2 matches at 14 bases. The CDR3 is 17 amino acids. Per the germline V gene, CDR1 is LGHNA and CDR2 is YNFKEQ. The CDR3 loop reads CASSQAASGTSGGEQCF. The CDR3 DNA follows: TGTGCCAGCAGCCAAGCGGCATCCGGGACTAGCGGGGGAGAGCAGTGCTTC.

This clonotype was detected only once. This may stem from a read error, because a much larger clone lies one nucleotide away. V gene TRBV29-1 combines with J gene TRBJ2-5, with D perhaps assigned TRBD1 or TRBD2 (6 bases each). Germline CDR1 and CDR2: SQVTM and ANQGSEA. This CDR3 is 12 amino acids long. In DNA, the CDR3 is TGCAGCGTTGTGAGGGGGGTGCGGACCCAGCACTTC. Protein sequence: CSVVRGVRTQHF.

A remark on this clonotype: The conserved phenylalanine or tryptophan is not found at the CDR3 terminus, so this likely reflects a read error. This chain connects TRBV10-2 to TRBJ2-2; TRBD2 might be the D (5 bases). The germline V gene encodes CDR1 WSHSY and CDR2 SAAADI. The CDR3 has 16 residues. DNA for the CDR3: TGCACCAGCAAGTTGGGAGAGAATCCATACACCGGGGAGCTGTTTGTT. Protein sequence: CTSKLGENPYTGELFV.

The genes are TRBV5-4 and TRBJ2-5; unclear D gene. This CDR3 has 13 residues. From germline, CDR1 is SGHNT and CDR2 YYREEE (reference sequence). V was cut by 3 bases and J by 5 bases, with 11 bases left in between. The CDR3 DNA follows: TGTGCCAGCAGCTATAAGGTGGGGGAGACCCAGTACTTC. This encodes CASSYKVGETQYF.

The chain recombines TRBV11-1 with TRBJ2-2; 9 nucleotides agree with TRBD1. Trimming took 5 bases from V and 6 from J; bases not matched to a gene: 7. CDR1 and CDR2 from the germline V gene are SGHAT and FQDESV (reference sequence). This CDR3 has 15 amino acids. The CDR3, as DNA: TGTGCCAGCAGCGGGACAGGGTTTAACGCCGGGGAGCTGTTTTTT. It is translated as CASSGTGFNAGELFF.

The table lists this clonotype with a few counts. V gene TRBV6-2 or TRBV6-3 combines with J gene TRBJ1-6; 10 bases agree with TRBD1. Looked up from germline, CDR1 is MNHEY and CDR2 is SVGEGT. The junction had 7 bases not matched to a gene; V was cut back by 0 bases and J by 5 bases. The CDR3 contains 18 residues. Here the CDR3 reads CASSYSAGTGANNSPLHF. The CDR3 nucleotides are TGTGCCAGCAGTTACTCGGCGGGGACAGGGGCGAATAATTCACCCCTCCACTTT.

This chain links TRBV7-9 with TRBJ1-1; D unresolved. The CDR3 covers 13 residues. V lost 5 bases, J lost 1 base, and 8 bases lay in between. Germline CDR1 and CDR2: SEHNR and FQNEAQ (reference sequence). The CDR3 reads CASSREQNTEAFF. The CDR3 nucleotides are TGTGCCAGCAGCCGAGAACAGAACACTGAAGCTTTCTTT.

The V gene is TRBV2, the J gene TRBJ2-7, with 7 bases aligning to TRBD2. The V gene end was trimmed by 7 bases and the J gene end by 3 bases; junction bases not matched to a gene: 0. Germline CDR1 reads SNHLY; CDR2 reads FYNNEI. The CDR3 length is 11 residues. The CDR3 reads CASTGGYEQYF. The CDR3 DNA sequence: TGTGCCAGCACGGGGGGCTACGAGCAGTACTTC.

The chain uses TRBV5-1 and TRBJ2-3; no reliable D call. V lost 4 bases to trimming and J lost 8 bases, with 23 bases between them. Germline V gene data show CDR1 as SGHRS and CDR2 as YFSETQ. The CDR3 spans 16 residues. The CDR3 protein is CASSPLGLETDITQYF. CDR3 nucleotide sequence: TGCGCCAGCAGCCCCCTGGGCCTGGAGACCGACATTACGCAGTATTTT. Drawing the rest from reference TRBV5-1 and TRBJ2-3, the complete variable domain is KAGVTQTPRYLIKTRGQQVTLSCSPISGHRSVSWYQQTPGQGLQFLFEYFSETQRNKGNFPGRFSGRQFSNSRSEMNVSTLELGDSALYLCASSPLGLETDITQYFGPGTRLTVL.

As for this clonotype: A read error may be the cause here, since a much bigger clone is one base away. The chain joins TRBV29-1 to TRBJ1-1; no clear D. Germline V gene sequence: CDR1 SQVTM, CDR2 ANQGSEA. The CDR3 has 13 amino acids. V was clipped by 7 bases and J by 1 base, with 13 bases between them. CDR3 protein: CSADAATNTEAFF. The CDR3 DNA is TGCAGCGCTGACGCAGCCACGAACACTGAAGCTTTCTTT.

As regards this clonotype: A junction boundary mismatches the germline segment, possibly from a read error. This chain's CDR3 is CAVSEGTGAETQYF. In DNA, the CDR3 is TGTGCCGTCAGTGAAGGGACAGGGGCTGAGACCCAGTACTTC. The chain couples TRBV10-3 to TRBJ2-5; TRBD1 agrees at 10 bases. This CDR3 spans 14 amino acids. Germline V gene sequence: CDR1 ENHRY, CDR2 SYGVKD.

The V gene is TRBV11-2, the J gene TRBJ2-7, with TRBD2 as a possible D gene (5 bases). The germline V gene has CDR1 SGHAT and CDR2 FQNNGV. This CDR3 comprises 14 residues. Trimming left V 5 bases short and J 2 bases short, with 13 bases between. This chain's CDR3 is CASSPEDGTYEQYF. The CDR3, as DNA: TGTGCCAGCAGCCCCGAAGACGGGACCTACGAGCAGTACTTC.

Note on this clonotype: A clone one base away is much larger, so this may be a read error. The chain links TRBV29-1 to TRBJ2-5; no clear D. The length of the CDR3 is 10 residues. V lost 6 bases, J lost 5 bases, and 7 bases lay in between. CDR1 and CDR2 (germline): SQVTM, ANQGSEA. CDR3 residues: CSVVAETQYF. DNA of the CDR3: TGCAGCGTCGTGGCGGAGACCCAGTACTTC.

The CDR3 sequence is CATSYTGDTGELFF. The CDR3 bases are TGTGCCACCTCCTACACGGGGGACACCGGGGAGCTGTTTTTT. This chain connects TRBV10-3 to TRBJ2-2; D is possibly TRBD2 (6 bases). V was shortened by 10 bases and J by 3 bases, with 15 bases between the two germline ends. CDR1 ENHRY and CDR2 SYGVKD come from the germline V gene. The CDR3 consists of 14 residues.

This clonotype came up many times. The rearrangement joins TRBV11-2 to TRBJ2-7, with 12 bases matching TRBD2. V dropped 7 bases and J dropped 5; count of bases not matched to a gene: 6. CDR3 size: 14 residues. CDR1 is SGHAT and CDR2 is FQNNGV in the germline V gene. Here the CDR3 DNA reads TGTGCCAGCACCGCGGGACTAGCGGGCCACGAGCAGTACTTC. Its translation is CASTAGLAGHEQYF.

This clonotype was observed once. CDR3 loop: CATSDTGDYGYTF. CDR3 DNA: TGTGCCACCAGCGATACTGGGGACTATGGCTACACCTTC. The V gene is TRBV12-3 or TRBV12-4, the J gene TRBJ1-2; D is unclear. V dropped 10 bases and J dropped 3 bases, with 15 bases sitting between them. There are 13 residues in the CDR3.